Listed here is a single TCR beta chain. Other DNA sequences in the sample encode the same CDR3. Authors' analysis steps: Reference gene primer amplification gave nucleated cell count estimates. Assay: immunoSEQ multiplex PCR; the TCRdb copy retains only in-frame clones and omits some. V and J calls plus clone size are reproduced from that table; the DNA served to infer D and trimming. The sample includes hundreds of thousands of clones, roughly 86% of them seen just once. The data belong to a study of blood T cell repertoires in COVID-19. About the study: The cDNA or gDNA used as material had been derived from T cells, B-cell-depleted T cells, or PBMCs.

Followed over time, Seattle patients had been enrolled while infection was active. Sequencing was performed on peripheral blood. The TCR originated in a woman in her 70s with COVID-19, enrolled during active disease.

CDR3 nucleotide sequence: TGTGCCAGCAGCCAAGGGGTGAACACTGAAGCTTTCTTT. Translating gives CASSQGVNTEAFF. The chain combines TRBV7-8 with TRBJ1-1, with a possible D match to TRBD1 (5 bases). V was clipped by 5 bases and J by 0 bases, with 7 bases between them. This CDR3 region has 13 residues. CDR1 SGHVS and CDR2 FQNEAQ come from the germline V gene.